This T cell receptor (beta chain) was documented in a study of blood T cell repertoires in COVID-19. This CDR3 is 15 amino acids long. V shed 2 bases and J shed 5 bases, with 15 bases lying between them. From germline, CDR1 is MNHEY and CDR2 SVGAGI. Original processing notes: From reference gene primer amplification, estimates of nucleated cell counts were derived. Sequencing was performed with immunoSEQ multiplex PCR; in TCRdb, only in-frame clones are kept and a portion is missing. That table supplies the V and J calls and clone size; D and trimming were determined from the DNA. The table has 350,000 or so clones, 86% seen once.

The V call is TRBV6-5, the J call TRBJ1-1, with no clear D. The source material was PBMCs or T cells enriched from blood (not recorded which). This sequence originates from a woman in her 40s with acute COVID-19. The DNA for the CDR3 is TGTGCCAGCAGTTACAACTCGGGAAGTTCGACTGAAGCTTTCTTT. It yields the protein CASSYNSGSSTEAFF.